These 16 T cell receptor beta chains came from one sample sequenced in a study of beta chain features in type 1 diabetes. These receptors have no identified antigens. Expressed TCRB transcripts were sequenced because the entire RNA isolate underwent reverse transcription. The repertoire was sequenced with immunoSEQ multiplex PCR; TCRdb's copy has only in-frame clones and lacks some. The repertoire has some 700,000 clones, roughly 13% of them found once; the top ten carry approximately 0.022%. Whole-study findings and limits: Significant though moderate, a shortening of TCRB CDR3s appeared in all four CD4+ subsets of Type 1 diabetes patients.

The sequencing sample was made of naive CD4+ T cells from blood. Receptor source: a man aged 18 to 30 with type 1 diabetes.

V gene TRBV10-3 combines with J gene TRBJ1-1; 7 nucleotides agree with TRBD1. After removal of 0 bases from V and 0 bases from J, the junction contained 1 base not matched to a gene. The CDR3 loop spans 15 amino acids. The germline V gene has CDR1 ENHRY and CDR2 SYGVKD. The CDR3, as DNA: TGTGCCATCAGTGAGTCGGGACAGATGAACACTGAAGCTTTCTTT. Protein: CAISESGQMNTEAFF.

This clone was recorded a few times. The chain couples TRBV2 to TRBJ2-2; maybe TRBD2 (6 bases). V gave up 7 bases and J gave up 3 bases, with 12 bases separating them. Germline CDR1 and CDR2: SNHLY and FYNNEI. This CDR3 spans 14 amino acids. The CDR3 DNA reads as TGTGCCAGCACGTGGGAGGTGGACACCGGGGAGCTGTTTTTT. Its translation is CASTWEVDTGELFF.

This clone has more than one count but fewer than ten. This rearrangement joins TRBV9 to TRBJ2-6; the D is unclear. Trimming removed 0 bases from V and 0 bases from J, with 10 bases in between. There are 17 residues in the CDR3. The germline V gene encodes CDR1 SGDLS and CDR2 YYNGEE. CDR3: CASSVGGPSSGANVLTF. In DNA form, the CDR3 reads TGTGCCAGCAGCGTAGGTGGCCCCTCCTCTGGGGCCAACGTCCTGACTTTC. The entire variable domain, with the rest obtained from reference TRBV9 and TRBJ2-6, is as follows: DSGVTQTPKHLITATGQRVTLRCSPRSGDLSVYWYQQSLDQGLQFLIQYYNGEERAKGNILERFSAQQFPDLHSELNLSSLELGDSALYFCASSVGGPSSGANVLTFGAGSRLTVL.

This clone has only a few counts. V and J are TRBV25-1 and TRBJ1-1, with 8 bases lining up with TRBD1. This CDR3 has 13 amino acids. CDR1 and CDR2 from the germline V gene are MGHDK and SYGVNS. J was trimmed by 6 bases and V by 5 bases; bases with no gene match: 5. The CDR3 region has the DNA TGTGCCAGCAGTCGACAGGGGATGGCTGAAGCTTTCTTT. It codes for CASSRQGMAEAFF.

The genes are TRBV7-9 and TRBJ1-5, with D perhaps TRBD1 (6 bases). Deletions cut 5 bases from V and 6 bases from J, with 8 bases between. The CDR3 has 12 amino acids. Germline CDR1 and CDR2: SEHNR and FQNEAQ (reference sequence). The CDR3 loop is CASSQGGQPQHF. CDR3 bases: TGTGCCAGCAGCCAAGGGGGTCAGCCCCAGCATTTT.

This clone has only a few counts. The CDR3 sequence is CASSQHTGEQYF. DNA for the CDR3: TGTGCCAGCAGCCAACATACCGGGGAGCAGTACTTC. The chain employs TRBV14 and TRBJ2-7; D ambiguous. The V end was cut by 2 bases, the J end by 7 bases, with 9 bases between. CDR1 is SGHDN, CDR2 FVKESK, per germline. CDR3 size: 12 residues.

The V and J genes are TRBV29-1 and TRBJ1-1, with D possibly matching TRBD1 (6 bases). V was clipped by 6 bases and J by 0 bases, with 14 bases between them. This CDR3 is 14 amino acids long. The V gene's germline CDR1 is SQVTM and CDR2 ANQGSEA. CDR3 bases: TGCAGCGTCCGCCCAAACAGGGTGAACACTGAAGCTTTCTTT. Translation gives CSVRPNRVNTEAFF. The whole variable domain, remainder taken from reference TRBV29-1 and TRBJ1-1, is SAVISQKPSRDICQRGTSLTIQCQVDSQVTMMFWYRQQPGQSLTLIATANQGSEATYESGFVIDKFPISRPNLTFSTLTVSNMSPEDSSIYLCSVRPNRVNTEAFFGQGTRLTVV.

The genes are TRBV6-5 and TRBJ2-5; no clear D gene. The V end was cut by 3 bases, the J end by 1 base, with 9 bases between. The germline CDR1 and CDR2 sequences are MNHEY and SVGAGI. The CDR3 is made up of 14 amino acids. The CDR3 bases are TGTGCCAGCAGTTATTCAGACTTCCAAGAGACCCAGTACTTC. This codes for CASSYSDFQETQYF.

This chain links TRBV28 with TRBJ2-4; D remains unclear. Germline assignment: CDR1 MDHEN and CDR2 SYDVKM. Between the trimmed V and J ends, which lost 6 bases and 3 bases, there was a span of 6 bases. The CDR3 covers 12 residues. The CDR3 sequence is CASRLDKNIQYF. The DNA for the CDR3 is TGTGCCAGCAGACTTGACAAAAACATTCAGTACTTC.

The gene calls are TRBV25-1 and TRBJ2-1, with 11 bases that match TRBD2. Per germline, CDR1 MGHDK and CDR2 SYGVNS. V gave up 6 bases and J gave up 10 bases; unmatched junction bases: 11. This CDR3 region has 15 residues. The CDR3 nucleotides read TGTGCCAGCAGCACAAGACTAGCGGGGCAGGGGGAGCAGTTCTTC. Translation gives CASSTRLAGQGEQFF.

This chain connects TRBV7-9 to TRBJ1-4; D unclear. V was clipped by 4 bases and J by 8 bases, with 11 bases between them. Germline assignment: CDR1 SEHNR and CDR2 FQNEAQ (reference sequence). The CDR3 extends over 13 amino acids. The CDR3 loop is CASSSEQTEKLFF. The CDR3 DNA is TGTGCCAGCAGCTCCGAACAGACCGAAAAACTGTTTTTT.

This clone has just a few counts. V gene TRBV14 combines with J gene TRBJ2-1, with a possible D match to TRBD2 (5 bases). With 2 bases removed from V and 7 bases from J, the gap between germline ends came to 15 bases. The germline CDR1 and CDR2 sequences are SGHDN and FVKESK. The CDR3 covers 15 residues. Written as DNA, the CDR3 is TGTGCCAGCAGCCAAAGGCTCGGGGATTGGAATGAGCAGTTCTTC. Its translation is CASSQRLGDWNEQFF.

The chain is built from TRBV13 and TRBJ2-1; a weak D match, TRBD2 (7 bases). Per germline, CDR1 PRHDT and CDR2 FYEKMQ (reference sequence). V shed 1 base and J shed 4 bases, with 14 bases lying between them. The CDR3 contains 16 residues. Here the CDR3 reads CASSLVWGGRYNEQFF. The CDR3 DNA sequence: TGTGCCAGCAGCTTAGTTTGGGGGGGCCGGTACAATGAGCAGTTCTTC.

This clone turned up a few times. V usage is TRBV7-8 and J usage is TRBJ2-3; 9 bases map to TRBD1. Trimming cost V 8 bases and J 6 bases; bases outside gene matches: 9. Per the germline V gene, CDR1 is SGHVS and CDR2 is FQNEAQ. The CDR3 extends over 14 amino acids. The CDR3 sequence: CASGRDRASDTQYF. CDR3 sequence (DNA): TGTGCCAGCGGTCGGGACAGGGCTTCTGATACGCAGTATTTT.

This clone was found once. The chain is built from TRBV27 and TRBJ2-7; 9 bases match TRBD1. The CDR3 is 15 residues long. Germline CDR1 MNHEY, CDR2 SMNVEV (reference sequence). The trim removed 4 bases at V and 2 bases at J, leaving 6 bases unmatched. Written as DNA, the CDR3 is TGTGCCAGCAGTTCTCCGGGACAGGGAACCTACGAGCAGTACTTC. As protein: CASSSPGQGTYEQYF.

The J gene is TRBJ1-2, the V gene TRBV20-1; D is ambiguous. The ends were cut back, 6 bases at V and 6 bases at J, with 11 bases in the middle. Germline V gene data show CDR1 as DFQATT and CDR2 as SNEGSKA (reference sequence). There are 11 residues in the CDR3. This CDR3 reads CSAPPNHGYTF. For the CDR3, the DNA is TGCAGTGCCCCTCCCAACCATGGCTACACCTTC.